This T cell receptor (beta chain) stems from a study of T cells in localized non-small cell lung cancer. The junction had 10 bases not matched to a gene; V was cut back by 4 bases and J by 0 bases. The V gene's germline CDR1 is SGHNT and CDR2 YENEEA. The length of the CDR3 is 17 residues. The repertoire was sequenced with immunoSEQ multiplex PCR; TCRdb's copy has only in-frame clones and lacks some. The sample has a few thousand clones; 26% are singletons. Study results and caveats: It was uninvolved adjacent lung that showed the highest T cell clonality, exceeding tumor. Adjacent lung was found to contain a median about 55 of the top 100 tumor clones.

For this clone: What it binds is not known.

Material: lung tumor tissue, obtained before any cancer treatment. V usage is TRBV11-3 and J usage is TRBJ1-1, with 8 bases identical to TRBD1. This clonotype originated in an older female donor with stage I lung adenocarcinoma. CDR3 sequence (DNA): TGTGCCAGCAGCTCCCGTCGGACAGGGCTAATGAACACTGAAGCTTTCTTT. Protein sequence: CASSSRRTGLMNTEAFF.